At least ten counts were recorded for the clone carrying this TCR beta chain. Its antigen remains unidentified. CD45RO/CCR7/CD25/CD127/CD95/CD27 sorting isolated CD4+ naive, central memory, regulatory and stem cell-like memory cells. The data belong to a study of beta chain features in type 1 diabetes. Reverse transcribing all isolated RNA meant expressed TCRB transcripts were sequenced. TCRdb keeps only in-frame clones here, not all; method: immunoSEQ multiplex PCR. The data hold approximately 250,000 clones, with 9.6% observed a single time. The study, taken as a whole, reports: A pattern of fewer insertions and more deletions at VDJ junctions was seen in type 1 diabetes patients. A greater similarity of naive, central memory and Treg TCRB repertoires was seen among patients than among healthy donors.

CDR1 is GTSNPN, CDR2 SVGIG, per germline (reference sequence). After removal of 3 bases from V and 5 bases from J, the junction contained 8 bases not matched to a gene. The CDR3 consists of 15 residues. The sample consisted of naive CD4+ T cells from blood. The TCR was taken from a woman aged 18-29 years in good health. The rearrangement links TRBV30 to TRBJ2-5, with TRBD2 identical over 11 bases. CDR3 bases: TGTGCCTGGAGGGTAGGGACTAGCGGATGGGAGACCCAGTACTTC. Translating gives CAWRVGTSGWETQYF. Full variable domain (outside the CDR3, taken from reference TRBV30 and TRBJ2-5): SQTIHQWPATLVQPVGSPLSLECTVEGTSNPNLYWYRQAAGRGLQLLFYSVGIGQISSEVPQNLSASRPQDRQFILSSKKLLLSDSGFYLCAWRVGTSGWETQYFGPGTRLLVL.